The 22 T cell receptor beta chains presented below share a single source sample, sequenced in a study of cytomegalovirus exposure and HLA in healthy donors. The PCR had 60 Vbeta and 13 Jbeta primers. The data were produced by immunoSEQ multiplex PCR, yet TCRdb's version contains in-frame clones alone and is incomplete. This sample carries 180,000 or so clones, approximately 70% of them seen once, and the ten largest clones take less than 2.5%. Material for sequencing was PBMCs. These receptors came from a human donor in good health.

V usage is TRBV10-1 and J usage is TRBJ2-7, with 13 bases aligning to TRBD2. The J segment lost 7 bases and the V segment lost 5 bases, leaving 11 bases of the junction unmatched. Looked up from germline, CDR1 is WNHNN and CDR2 is SYGVQD (reference sequence). CDR3 length: 16 amino acids. The DNA for the CDR3 is TGCGCCAGCAGTACCGGGACTAGCGGGGTACTACGAGAGCAGTACTTC. Encoded protein: CASSTGTSGVLREQYF.

This clone came up a few times. The chain links TRBV2 to TRBJ2-3; possible D gene TRBD2, 6 bases. The CDR3 totals 12 residues. From germline, CDR1 is SNHLY and CDR2 FYNNEI. Trimming left V 4 bases short and J 9 bases short, with 11 bases between. The CDR3: CASSVEGRTQYF. CDR3 nucleotides: TGTGCCAGCAGTGTGGAGGGAAGAACGCAGTATTTT.

This rearrangement joins TRBV5-1 to TRBJ2-1; 7 nucleotides match TRBD2. CDR3 length: 16 residues. Trimming took 5 bases from V and 6 from J; bases not matched to a gene: 14. The germline gives CDR1 SGHRS, CDR2 YFSETQ. Here the CDR3 DNA reads TGCGCCAGCAGATGGGCGGGGAGGGCATTGGGCAATGAGCAGTTCTTC. This gives the protein CASRWAGRALGNEQFF.

The chain couples TRBV5-4 to TRBJ2-4; possibly TRBD2 for D (5 bases). Trimming cost V 4 bases and J 4 bases, with 12 bases left between them. This CDR3 is built from 14 residues. Germline-derived CDR1 and CDR2 are SGHNT and YYREEE (reference sequence). The CDR3 loop is CASSPGGGKNIQYF. The DNA of the CDR3 is TGTGCCAGCAGCCCCGGAGGCGGGAAAAACATTCAGTACTTC.

The V and J genes are TRBV4-3 and TRBJ2-3, with a tentative D call TRBD1 (6 bases). The V and J ends lost 1 base and 2 bases respectively, with 16 bases between them. Germline loops: CDR1 LGHNA, CDR2 YSLEER. The length of the CDR3 is 17 residues. The CDR3 DNA sequence: TGCGCCAGCAGCCAAGGTCTTCCAGGGGTGGTCACAGATACGCAGTATTTT. Protein product: CASSQGLPGVVTDTQYF.

The rearrangement links TRBV7-2 to TRBJ1-3, with TRBD1 as a possible D gene (5 bases). The CDR3 loop spans 15 amino acids. The V end lost 6 bases, the J end lost 2 bases, and 14 bases lay between the germline ends. Germline values: CDR1 SGHTA, CDR2 FQGNSA. The CDR3 is CASRTNGGTGNTIYF. DNA for the CDR3: TGTGCCAGCAGAACGAACGGGGGGACTGGAAACACCATATATTTT.

A single count supports this clone. The chain carries TRBV27 and TRBJ1-2, with D perhaps TRBD1 (5 bases). Germline V gene lookup returns CDR1 MNHEY and CDR2 SMNVEV (reference sequence). V was shortened by 5 bases and J by 2 bases, with 15 bases between the two germline ends. The CDR3 length is 15 residues. CDR3 nucleotide sequence: TGTGCCAGCAGTCCGCAGGGTAGTTCGAACTATGGCTACACCTTC. It specifies CASSPQGSSNYGYTF.

The chain employs TRBV5-6 and TRBJ2-5; 10 positions match TRBD1. This CDR3 region has 15 residues. In germline, CDR1 is SGHDT, CDR2 YYEEEE. The J segment lost 5 bases and the V segment lost 3 bases, leaving 7 bases of the junction unmatched. The CDR3 DNA follows: TGTGCCAGCAGCTCCCGGGACAGGGGAATCGAGACCCAGTACTTC. Translated, it gives CASSSRDRGIETQYF. Variable domain in full (rest from reference TRBV5-6 and TRBJ2-5): DAGVTQSPTHLIKTRGQQVTLRCSPKSGHDTVSWYQQALGQGPQFIFQYYEEEERQRGNFPDRFSGHQFPNYSSELNVNALLLGDSALYLCASSSRDRGIETQYFGPGTRLLVL.

Written as DNA, the CDR3 is TGTGCCACCAGCATCGCTGGGACAGTCGACTACGAGCAGTACTTC. This gives the protein CATSIAGTVDYEQYF. V usage is TRBV15 and J usage is TRBJ2-7; 7 bases align to TRBD1. The germline V gene encodes CDR1 LNHNV and CDR2 YYDKDF (reference sequence). The V segment lost 4 bases and the J segment 3 bases; nucleotides outside the gene matches: 9. The CDR3 covers 15 residues.

This chain uses TRBV30 with TRBJ2-2; D possibly corresponds to TRBD1 (5 bases). The CDR3 sequence is 13 residues long. The V end lost 5 bases, the J end lost 4 bases, and 11 bases lay between the germline ends. The germline gives CDR1 GTSNPN, CDR2 SVGIG (reference sequence). The CDR3 region is CAWAPGSTGELFF. The CDR3 DNA reads TGTGCCTGGGCTCCAGGGTCCACCGGGGAGCTGTTTTTT.

The sample holds a few counts of this clone. V is TRBV19 and J is TRBJ1-6, with a possible D match to TRBD1 (6 bases). This CDR3 has 14 residues. The germline V gene has CDR1 LNHDA and CDR2 SQIVND (reference sequence). The V end lost 3 bases, the J end lost 9 bases, and 12 bases lay between the germline ends. CDR3 residues: CASSMGARGSPLHF. CDR3 coding DNA: TGTGCCAGTAGTATGGGGGCAAGGGGTTCACCCCTCCACTTT.

This chain connects TRBV14 to TRBJ2-2; perhaps TRBD2 as D (6 bases). Trimming removed 3 bases at V and 6 bases at J, with 17 bases between. The CDR3 loop spans 16 amino acids. Germline CDR1 is SGHDN and CDR2 is FVKESK. Here the CDR3 reads CASSQGGTPGPGELFF. For the CDR3, the DNA is TGTGCCAGCAGCCAGGGGGGAACGCCGGGACCCGGGGAGCTGTTTTTT.

The V and J genes are TRBV6-6 and TRBJ2-1, with 7 bases that match TRBD2. CDR3 size: 14 residues. Germline V gives CDR1 MNHNY, CDR2 SVGAGI (reference sequence). After removal of 7 bases from V and 0 bases from J, the junction contained 3 bases not matched to a gene. CDR3 sequence (DNA): TGTGCCAGCACAAGCGGGAACTCCTACAATGAGCAGTTCTTC. Protein sequence: CASTSGNSYNEQFF.

The chain couples TRBV4-1 to TRBJ2-1; 10 bases map to TRBD1. The V segment lost 4 bases and the J segment 6 bases; nucleotides outside the gene matches: 12. The CDR3 length is 17 residues. CDR1 and CDR2 from the germline V gene are MGHRA and YSYEKL. The CDR3 spells CASSLQTLRDRGNEQFF. DNA of the CDR3: TGCGCCAGCAGCCTTCAAACTCTCAGGGACAGGGGCAATGAGCAGTTCTTC.

The sample holds one count of this clone. This rearrangement joins TRBV4-1 to TRBJ1-3; no reliable D call. Trimming took 2 bases from V and 0 from J, leaving 8 bases between them. CDR1 is MGHRA and CDR2 is YSYEKL in the germline V gene. The CDR3 loop spans 15 amino acids. CDR3 nucleotide sequence: TGCGCCAGCAGCCAAACTCAAGCCTCTGGAAACACCATATATTTT. As protein: CASSQTQASGNTIYF.

This clone was observed a handful of times. The CDR3 spells CASSSDRYTDTQYF. For the CDR3, the DNA is TGTGCCAGCAGTTCCGACAGGTACACAGATACGCAGTATTTT. The chain combines TRBV7-3 with TRBJ2-3; D perhaps matches TRBD1 (6 bases). Trimming left V 6 bases short and J 2 bases short, with 12 bases between. This CDR3 has 14 residues. Germline V gene lookup returns CDR1 SGHTA and CDR2 FQGTGA.

This clone has a handful of counts. The rearrangement links TRBV6-6 to TRBJ1-6; TRBD1 agrees at 8 bases. This CDR3 comprises 13 residues. Germline CDR1 MNHNY, CDR2 SVGAGI (reference sequence). V was clipped by 10 bases and J by 6 bases; unmatched bases: 5. The CDR3 reads CAIYDRGNSPLHF. The CDR3 nucleotides read TGTGCCATCTACGACAGGGGTAATTCACCCCTCCACTTT.

This rearrangement joins TRBV11-2 to TRBJ2-3; D call uncertain. The V gene's germline CDR1 is SGHAT and CDR2 FQNNGV. This CDR3 is 16 amino acids long. Trimming removed 2 bases from V and 1 base from J, with 13 bases in between. The CDR3 loop is CASSLSIDVGTDTQYF. The DNA for the CDR3 is TGTGCCAGCAGCTTATCTATAGATGTGGGCACAGATACGCAGTATTTT.

J is TRBJ1-1 and V is TRBV29-1; D is undetermined. V gave up 7 bases and J gave up 1 base, with 10 bases separating them. The CDR3 has 12 amino acids. CDR1 SQVTM and CDR2 ANQGSEA come from the germline V gene. This CDR3 reads CSGGHGNTEAFF. The CDR3 DNA follows: TGCAGCGGCGGGCACGGGAACACTGAAGCTTTCTTT. The full variable domain, its missing parts supplied by reference TRBV29-1 and TRBJ1-1, is SAVISQKPSRDICQRGTSLTIQCQVDSQVTMMFWYRQQPGQSLTLIATANQGSEATYESGFVIDKFPISRPNLTFSTLTVSNMSPEDSSIYLCSGGHGNTEAFFGQGTRLTVV.

The V gene is TRBV2, the J gene TRBJ1-2; a weak D match, TRBD1 (5 bases). Germline loops: CDR1 SNHLY, CDR2 FYNNEI. The V end lost 5 bases, the J end lost 7 bases, and 14 bases lay between the germline ends. The CDR3 spans 13 residues. The CDR3 is CASSYDRVGGYTF. The CDR3 DNA is TGTGCCAGCAGTTATGACAGAGTGGGTGGCTACACCTTC.

The chain recombines TRBV6-5 with TRBJ1-1; 11 bases line up with TRBD1. Trimming took 4 bases from V and 4 from J; bases not matched to a gene: 8. CDR1 is MNHEY, CDR2 SVGAGI, per germline. CDR3 length: 16 residues. The DNA of the CDR3 is TGTGCCAGCAGTTCTACCGGGACAGGGGGGATCACTGAAGCTTTCTTT. Translating it yields CASSSTGTGGITEAFF.

The chain is built from TRBV28 and TRBJ1-5; 10 positions agree with TRBD1. The CDR3 runs to 16 residues. The junction had 4 bases not matched to a gene; V was cut back by 3 bases and J by 2 bases. The germline gives CDR1 MDHEN, CDR2 SYDVKM. The CDR3 sequence is CASSLAGTGGNQPQHF. The CDR3 DNA sequence: TGTGCCAGCAGTTTGGCCGGGACAGGGGGCAATCAGCCCCAGCATTTT.